A selection of T cell receptor beta chains follows, all from one sample in a study of response to subunit inactivated influenza vaccine. TCRdb redid the calling of the RT-PCR reads with MiXCR, one entry per CDR3 protein. This repertoire shows about 570,000 distinct CDR3 sequences, approximately 12% found once; its top ten account for 10%. The sample consisted of PBMCs from blood, taken on the day of vaccination. The receptors were sampled from a man aged 50 to 59 who received an inactivated influenza vaccine. Each CDR3 is given with its conserved first and last residue. D genes are given only for firm matches. Part of the rows lack a size; the others show once, few, many or a class for expanded clones.

clone_size j_call v_call d_call cdr3_nt cdr3_aa
many TRBJ2-5 TRBV6-2/TRBV6-3 - TGTGCCAGCAGTTCCCGACAGCTACAAGAGACCCAGTACTTC CASSSRQLQETQYF
- TRBJ2-3 TRBV20-1 TRBD2 TGCAGTGCTTGGACTAGCGGGGGCCCTAGCTCTTTTCCAGATACGCAGTATTTT CSAWTSGGPSSFPDTQYF
many TRBJ1-1 TRBV4-3 - TGCGCCAGCAGCCAAGAGAGGAACACTGAAGCTTTCTTT CASSQERNTEAFF
- TRBJ2-3 TRBV20-1 - TGCAGTGCTAGTAAACTTGGTGGAGGGCTCGCAGATACGCAGTATTTT CSASKLGGGLADTQYF
few TRBJ2-3 TRBV12-3/TRBV12-4 - TGTGCCAGCAGGGGGGTCGACCCCAATTCCGAGGGCACAGATACGCAGTATTTT CASRGVDPNSEGTDTQYF
- TRBJ1-1 TRBV7-2 - TGTGCCAGCAGCCGAACCGGGACACTGAACACTGAAGCTTTCTTT CASSRTGTLNTEAFF
few TRBJ2-3 TRBV7-2 TRBD2 TGTGCCAGCAGCTTAGCCCCCCTAGGTGGCGGGGGGGTCACAGATACGCAGTATTTT CASSLAPLGGGGVTDTQYF
few TRBJ2-2 TRBV12-3/TRBV12-4 - TGTGCCAGCCTTCAAGTCGTTGCCGGGGAGCTGTTTTTT CASLQVVAGELFF
- TRBJ1-2 TRBV28 - TGTGCCAGCAGTTTCCCAGAAAACTATGGCTACACCTTC CASSFPENYGYTF
many TRBJ2-1 TRBV5-5 TRBD1 TGTGCCAGCAGCCCCCGGGACAGGGTCAATGAGCAGTTCTTC CASSPRDRVNEQFF
few TRBJ2-1 TRBV18 TRBD2 TGTGCCAGCTCACCACCGGGACTAGCGGGGGGGAACAATGAGCAGTTCTTC CASSPPGLAGGNNEQFF
few TRBJ1-3 TRBV9 - TGTGCCAGCAGCGTAGGAGTTGAGCCCACCATATATTTT CASSVGVEPTIYF
many TRBJ1-2 TRBV7-9 - TGTGCCAGCAGCTCAGTTGGGGATGGCTACACCTTC CASSSVGDGYTF
few TRBJ1-2 TRBV4-2 TRBD1 TGTGCCAGCAGCCAAGGATCGGGACAGAAAATCTATGGCTACACCTTC CASSQGSGQKIYGYTF
few TRBJ1-5 TRBV19 - TGTGCCAGTAGTATGGGTCAGGGCGGGGGGCCCCAGCATTTT CASSMGQGGGPQHF
- TRBJ2-1 TRBV14 - TGTGCCAGCAGCCTTATCGTTCATGAGCAGTTCTTC CASSLIVHEQFF
- TRBJ1-1 TRBV6-1 - TGTGCCAGCTACCATGGCGGGGGAGTCGCTGAAGCTTTCTTT CASYHGGGVAEAFF
- TRBJ2-3 TRBV20-1 TRBD2 TGCAGTGCTAGCCGTTCTAGCGGGAGGACAGATACGCAGTATTTT CSASRSSGRTDTQYF
- TRBJ1-4 TRBV5-5 - TGTGCCAGCAGCCCGGACGGGTCGCCTAATGAAAAACTGTTTTTT CASSPDGSPNEKLFF
- TRBJ2-5 TRBV28 - TGTGCCAGCAGTTTCAAGGTGGTGGAGACCCAGTACTTC CASSFKVVETQYF
few TRBJ2-1 TRBV20-1 - TGCAGTGCTAGAGAATCGAGCCCCGAGCAGTTCTTC CSARESSPEQFF
- TRBJ1-1 TRBV9 TRBD1 TGTGCCAGCAGCGTTGGGACAGGCAACACTGAAGCTTTCTTT CASSVGTGNTEAFF
- TRBJ2-3 TRBV29-1 TRBD1 TGCAGCGTTGTGGGGGTTTCGGGACAGGGGGCAGATACGCAGTATTTT CSVVGVSGQGADTQYF
- TRBJ2-3 TRBV5-1 TRBD2 TGCGCCAGCAGCTTTAACGGGAGGGCCACAGATACGCAGTATTTT CASSFNGRATDTQYF
many TRBJ2-3 TRBV6-5 TRBD1 TGTGCCAGCAGTTATCCCTATCCCCCGACAGGGTCTGAAACAGATACGCAGTATTTT CASSYPYPPTGSETDTQYF
many TRBJ1-1 TRBV29-1 TRBD1 TGCAGCGTTAACCCGACAGGGGGAAACACTGAAGCTTTCTTT CSVNPTGGNTEAFF
- TRBJ2-7 TRBV7-9 TRBD1 TGTGCCAGCAGCATGACAGGGGGGGGTTCCTACGAGCAGTACTTC CASSMTGGGSYEQYF
few TRBJ2-3 TRBV19 TRBD1 TGTGCCACCCAGGGACAGCTCATCGATACGCAGTATTTT CATQGQLIDTQYF
- TRBJ2-1 TRBV12-3/TRBV12-4 - TGTGCCAGCAGTTTCCTCCGATGGGACAATGAGCAGTTCTTC CASSFLRWDNEQFF
few TRBJ2-1 TRBV10-3 TRBD2 TGTGCCATCAGTGATCTTGGACTAGCGGGAGTTGCCAATGAGCAGTTCTTC CAISDLGLAGVANEQFF
- TRBJ2-1 TRBV29-1 TRBD2 TGCAGCGTTAGCGGGGGCTCTACTTTTAATGAGCAGTTCTTC CSVSGGSTFNEQFF
few TRBJ2-5 TRBV28 TRBD1 TGTGCCATTCAGGGGGCCGGGATAGAGACCCAGTACTTC CAIQGAGIETQYF
many TRBJ2-6 TRBV6-2/TRBV6-3 - TGTGCCAGCAGTCCCACAGGGTTCAACTCTGGGGCCAACGTCCTGACTTTC CASSPTGFNSGANVLTF
many TRBJ2-3 TRBV7-3 - TGTGCCAGCAGCTTAACCCGAGACTCCACAGATACGCAGTATTTT CASSLTRDSTDTQYF
many TRBJ2-7 TRBV28 - TGTGCCAGCCGGGAAGGGGAGGTCCACGAGCAGTACTTC CASREGEVHEQYF
few TRBJ2-5 TRBV29-1 - TGCAGCGCGACCTTGAGTGATGCCTCTGTGAAGACCCAGTACTTC CSATLSDASVKTQYF
- TRBJ1-4 TRBV4-2 TRBD1 TGTGCCAGCAGCACCGGGACAGCGGATAATGAAAAACTGTTTTTT CASSTGTADNEKLFF
many TRBJ2-4 TRBV12-3/TRBV12-4 - TGTGCCAGCAGTTTCTCCCCAGATGGCGACCGCAGTATTCAGTACTTC CASSFSPDGDRSIQYF
- TRBJ2-2 TRBV6-1 - TGTGCCAGCAGTGAAGGAGTAGGGCATACCGGGGAGCTGTTTTTT CASSEGVGHTGELFF
many TRBJ2-5 TRBV12-3/TRBV12-4 - TGTGCCAGCAGTTTTGGATACGGGCTGACCGTGGCTGTGGAGACCCAGTACTTC CASSFGYGLTVAVETQYF
few TRBJ2-5 TRBV9 - TGTGCCAGCAGCGTAAGTACGGGAGAGACCCAGTACTTC CASSVSTGETQYF
many TRBJ2-2 TRBV10-3 - TGTGCCATCAGTGAGTCGACTAACGGGGAGCTGTTTTTT CAISESTNGELFF
few TRBJ2-7 TRBV20-1 TRBD2 TGCAGTGCTAGAGATAGACGACCGACTAGCGGGGACCCCTACGAGCAGTACTTC CSARDRRPTSGDPYEQYF
- TRBJ2-2 TRBV11-1 - TGTGCCAGCAGCTTTCTCGGGGTTTGGGAGAGGAACACCGGGGAGCTGTTTTTT CASSFLGVWERNTGELFF
few TRBJ1-1 TRBV4-1 - TGCGCCAGCAGCCTAAGCGGGGGGTTCCTGGACACTGAAGCTTTCTTT CASSLSGGFLDTEAFF
many TRBJ2-2 TRBV5-1 - TGCGCCAGCAGCTTGTTGACAGGAGTGAACACCGGGGAGCTGTTTTTT CASSLLTGVNTGELFF
- TRBJ2-2 TRBV15 - TGTGCCACCAGCAGACGAGAGGTGGACAACCCGAACACCGGGGAGCTGTTTTTT CATSRREVDNPNTGELFF
few TRBJ1-6 TRBV9 TRBD1 TGTGCCAGCAGCGTCACAGGGGAGTTTGGGGATTCACCCCTCCACTTT CASSVTGEFGDSPLHF
many TRBJ2-1 TRBV5-1 - TGCGCCAGCAGCTTGTTGCAGGGTGAGCAGTTCTTC CASSLLQGEQFF
few TRBJ1-1 TRBV5-1 - TGCGCCAGCAGCTTGCGAACGGGGGCAAGCACTGAAGCTTTCTTT CASSLRTGASTEAFF
many TRBJ2-1 TRBV28 TRBD2 TGTGCCAGCAGAGGTCTGGGACTAGCGGGAGGCAATGAGCAGTTCTTC CASRGLGLAGGNEQFF
few TRBJ1-3 TRBV3-1 TRBD1 TGTGCCAGCAGCCCGGGAGGGGGCATTGGAAACACCATATATTTT CASSPGGGIGNTIYF
- TRBJ1-2 TRBV12-3/TRBV12-4 - TGTGCCAGCAGTTCCGGTTCAGGGAACTATGGCTACACCTTC CASSSGSGNYGYTF
many TRBJ2-2 TRBV7-2 - TGTGCCAGCAGCATATACAGGGACACCGGGGAGCTGTTTTTT CASSIYRDTGELFF